A selection of T cell receptor beta chains follows, all from one sample in a study of monozygotic twins with cystic fibrosis. The assay was immunoSEQ multiplex PCR, and TCRdb's table has in-frame clones only and misses some. The sample lists under 25,000 clones; 95% to 98% were seen once. The sequencing input was blood. The receptors were gathered from a girl between 5 and 17 years old with cystic fibrosis. The CDR3 runs from the conserved cysteine through the conserved F or W. A D gene is named only where the DNA matches it firmly. Clone size is not always given. Where it is, it says once, few, many or a class for expanded clones.

V gene	D gene	clone size	J gene	CDR3 DNA	CDR3 protein
TRBV6-1	.	.	TRBJ2-7	TGTGCCAGCAGTGAAGGGTTCTATCAGTACTTC	CASSEGFYQYF
TRBV18	TRBD2	.	TRBJ2-6	TGTGCCAGCTCACCAACGCGGGGGGGGGCCAACGTCCTGACTTTC	CASSPTRGGANVLTF
TRBV9	.	.	TRBJ2-7	TGTGCCAGCAGCGTTGGGACGGCCCTAAACCACGAGCAGTACTTC	CASSVGTALNHEQYF
TRBV6-1	.	.	TRBJ2-7	TGTGCCAGCAATTCTCGCCGAGACGAGCAGTACTTC	CASNSRRDEQYF
TRBV7-3	.	once	TRBJ1-5	TGTGCCAGCAGCTCCCAAGCCGATCAGCCCCAGCATTTT	CASSSQADQPQHF
TRBV7-2	TRBD2	.	TRBJ2-7	TGTGCCAGCAGCACCCGACTAGCGGGAGGCTACGAGCAGTACTTC	CASSTRLAGGYEQYF
TRBV6-1	TRBD2	.	TRBJ2-3	TGTGCCAGTCGCTCTGGGAGGGCTCAGGATACGCAGTATTTT	CASRSGRAQDTQYF
TRBV29-1	TRBD2	.	TRBJ2-1	TGCAGCGTTGGAGGGACTAGCGGGACCTACAATGAGCAGTTCTTC	CSVGGTSGTYNEQFF
TRBV30	.	.	TRBJ1-1	TGTGCCTGGAGTGTACGGGACCTTGAAGCTTTCTTT	CAWSVRDLEAFF
TRBV10-2	TRBD2	.	TRBJ2-2	TGCGCCAGCATCGGGACTAGCGGACCGGGGGGGGAGCTGTTTTTT	CASIGTSGPGGELFF
TRBV5-6	.	once	TRBJ1-5	TGTGCCAGCAGCTTGACAGGGTCTCAGCCCCAGCATTTT	CASSLTGSQPQHF
TRBV29-1	TRBD1	once	TRBJ2-5	TGCAGCGTTTTTGGGACAGGGAGGCTGGAGACCCAGTACTTC	CSVFGTGRLETQYF
TRBV30	TRBD1	.	TRBJ1-2	TGTGCCTTCGGGACAGGGGATGGCTACACCTTC	CAFGTGDGYTF
TRBV5-8	TRBD1	.	TRBJ1-4	TGTGCCAGCAGTCCCGGACAGGGAGGAGGTGAAAAACTGTTTTTT	CASSPGQGGGEKLFF
TRBV10-1	.	.	TRBJ2-1	TGCGCCAGCAGTGAGCCCGTTTGGAAACAGTTCTTC	CASSEPVWKQFF
TRBV5-1	TRBD1	once	TRBJ2-1	TGCGCCAGCAGCTCAGGACAGGGGTGGTCAAATGAGCAGTTCTTC	CASSSGQGWSNEQFF
TRBV5-4	TRBD2	.	TRBJ2-4	TGTGCCAGCAGCTTTCGGGAGGGGAACATTCAGTACTTC	CASSFREGNIQYF
TRBV2	TRBD1	.	TRBJ1-1	TGTGCCAGCAGTCGGACAGGGATGAGTCCTGAAGCTTTCTTT	CASSRTGMSPEAFF
TRBV7-2	.	.	TRBJ1-1	TGTGCCAGCAGCTTTAGCCCGTATTCCACTGAAGCTTTCTTT	CASSFSPYSTEAFF
TRBV5-4	TRBD2	once	TRBJ2-3	TGTGCCAGCAGCTTTCTAGCGGGAGACACAGATACGCAGTATTTT	CASSFLAGDTDTQYF
TRBV29-1	.	.	TRBJ2-3	TGCAGCGTTGAAGGATTGGCGGGCTCAGACACAGATACGCAGTATTTT	CSVEGLAGSDTDTQYF
TRBV7-2	TRBD1	.	TRBJ2-5	TGTGCCAGCAGCTTAGCACCGGGACAGGGGCAAGAGACCCAGTACTTC	CASSLAPGQGQETQYF
TRBV28	.	once	TRBJ1-5	TGTGCCAGCAGTGATTCAGGGCTGGGTCAGCCCCAGCATTTT	CASSDSGLGQPQHF
TRBV7-2	.	.	TRBJ2-7	TGTGCCAGCAACGCAGCCTCAGGATGGTACGAGCAGTACTTC	CASNAASGWYEQYF
TRBV27	TRBD2	.	TRBJ2-7	TGTGCCAGCGGGCCAACTAGCGGAGACTACGAGCAGTACTTC	CASGPTSGDYEQYF
TRBV19	.	once	TRBJ2-1	TGTGCCAGTAGTATAATTTCGGGGATGCGGTTCTTC	CASSIISGMRFF
TRBV7-2	.	.	TRBJ2-7	TGTGCCAGCAGCTTAGCAGACAGCATGTTCTACGAGCAGTACTTC	CASSLADSMFYEQYF
TRBV25-1	.	.	TRBJ1-3	TGTGCCAGCAGTGAAGGAGGGCCCGGAAACACCATATATTTT	CASSEGGPGNTIYF
TRBV7-9	.	.	TRBJ2-3	TGTGCCAGCAGCTTGCTGGGGTCAGATACGCAGTATTTT	CASSLLGSDTQYF
TRBV9	.	.	TRBJ2-2	TGTGCCAGCAGGAAGAGCGGGCGGGGCACCGGGGAGCTGTTTTTT	CASRKSGRGTGELFF
TRBV27	TRBD1	.	TRBJ1-2	TGTGCCAGCAGCACAGGGGTACACTATGGCTACACCTTC	CASSTGVHYGYTF
TRBV30	.	.	TRBJ2-2	TGTGCCTGGCGGGAGAACACCGGGGAGCTGTTTTTT	CAWRENTGELFF
TRBV4-1	TRBD2	.	TRBJ2-1	TGCGCCAGCAGCCCTGGCGGCGGGAGGGGCCGTTCCTACAATGAGCAGTTCTTC	CASSPGGGRGRSYNEQFF
TRBV5-4	TRBD1	.	TRBJ1-2	TGTGCCAGCAGCTTGAATCCAGGGGGGCAATATGGCTACACCTTC	CASSLNPGGQYGYTF
TRBV7-2	.	.	TRBJ2-1	TGTGCCAGCAGCTTAGAGGGGGTGCCCTACAATGAGCAGTTCTTC	CASSLEGVPYNEQFF
TRBV10-1	TRBD2	.	TRBJ2-7	TGCGCCAGCAGTGTCGATCTAGCGGGAGATTCGGGGGAGCAGTACTTC	CASSVDLAGDSGEQYF
TRBV25-1	.	.	TRBJ2-3	TGTGCCAGCAGTGAGGCGGGCCGCGATACGCAGTATTTT	CASSEAGRDTQYF
TRBV15	.	.	TRBJ1-1	TGTGCCACCCGTCCAGGACAGTGGAACACTGAAGCTTTCTTT	CATRPGQWNTEAFF
TRBV2	.	.	TRBJ1-2	TGTGCCAGCAGTGAAGCGCTGGAGGGGGGGGACTATGGCTACACCTTC	CASSEALEGGDYGYTF
TRBV6-5	TRBD1	.	TRBJ1-2	TGTGCCAGCAGCCAACCGGGACAGAGGGGCTACACCTTC	CASSQPGQRGYTF
TRBV28	.	.	TRBJ2-7	TGTGCCAGCATGACCCTGGCAGGGGACTACGAGCAGTACTTC	CASMTLAGDYEQYF
TRBV5-1	.	.	TRBJ2-1	TGCGCCAGCAGCCTCGGACTGGGCTCCTACAATGAGCAGTTCTTC	CASSLGLGSYNEQFF
TRBV6-5	TRBD2	.	TRBJ2-3	TGTGCCAGCAGTTCGAGCGGGAGAGGCACAGATACGCAGTATTTT	CASSSSGRGTDTQYF
TRBV7-9	.	.	TRBJ2-7	TGTGCCAGCAGCTTAGTCCCCGAGGGAGACGAGCAGTACTTC	CASSLVPEGDEQYF
TRBV27	TRBD2	.	TRBJ2-6	TGTGCCAGCAGTCCGGGACTAGCGGGAGTTTTTTCAGGGGCCAACGTCCTGACTTTC	CASSPGLAGVFSGANVLTF
TRBV7-9	.	.	TRBJ2-5	TGTGCCAGCAGCTTGGGCCAAGAGACCCAGTACTTC	CASSLGQETQYF
TRBV9	TRBD2	once	TRBJ2-3	TGTGCCAGCAGCGTAGAAGCGGGAGGCACAGATACGCAGTATTTT	CASSVEAGGTDTQYF
TRBV2	.	.	TRBJ2-1	TGTGCCAGCAGTGTTTCTGGCGGGAACGGGTCAGAGTTCTTC	CASSVSGGNGSEFF
TRBV5-1	.	.	TRBJ2-5	TGCGCCAGCAGCTTGACGACAAGCCAAGAGACCCAGTACTTC	CASSLTTSQETQYF
TRBV7-2	TRBD1	.	TRBJ1-3	TGTGCCAGCAGCTATGGGGGACAGGGAATCTCTGGAAACACCATATATTTT	CASSYGGQGISGNTIYF
TRBV9	TRBD1	.	TRBJ1-2	TGTGCCAGCAGCGTAGCTATAGACAGGGAGCAGGACTATGGCTACACCTTC	CASSVAIDREQDYGYTF
TRBV5-1	TRBD1	.	TRBJ1-2	TGCGCCAGCAATGGACAGGGGACCGGCTACACCTTC	CASNGQGTGYTF
TRBV5-1	.	.	TRBJ1-1	TGCGCCAGCAGCTTGGCCACGGGAACAAAGGAAGCTTTCTTT	CASSLATGTKEAFF
TRBV4-1	TRBD2	.	TRBJ2-1	TGCGCCACGGGGACTAGCGGAGGATCCTACAATGAGCAGTTCTTC	CATGTSGGSYNEQFF
TRBV5-4	TRBD2	.	TRBJ2-3	TGTGCCAGCAGCCCAGGGACTAGCGGGAGAACGGATACGCAGTATTTT	CASSPGTSGRTDTQYF
TRBV5-4	TRBD1	.	TRBJ1-2	TGTGCCAGCAGCCCCGGTCTACAGGGGGCTTACGGCTACACCTTC	CASSPGLQGAYGYTF
TRBV19	.	.	TRBJ1-1	TGTGCCAGTAGTTTTGGGGCAGAGACTGAAGCTTTCTTT	CASSFGAETEAFF
TRBV19	.	.	TRBJ1-5	TGTGCCAGTACTAGGGGTAATCAGCCCCAGCATTTT	CASTRGNQPQHF
TRBV30	.	.	TRBJ2-3	TGTGCCTGGAGTCCCATCACAGATACGCAGTATTTT	CAWSPITDTQYF
TRBV2	.	.	TRBJ2-5	TGTGCCAGCAGTGAAGGAACGCTGGAGACCCAGTACTTC	CASSEGTLETQYF